This T cell receptor (beta chain) was identified in a study of Graves' ophthalmopathy and Graves' hyperthyroidism. Germline loops: CDR1 LGHDT, CDR2 YNNKEL (reference sequence). V lost 1 base and J lost 3, with 10 bases in between. The CDR3 loop spans 14 amino acids. RNA served as the template for amplifying TCR beta CDR3 regions. The library came from an HTBI-primed first-round RT-PCR and a second-round multiplex PCR. TCRdb re-called the multiplex PCR reads through MiXCR, storing one row per CDR3 protein. Of roughly 1.1 million distinct CDR3 sequences listed, 35% to 45% are singletons. This clonotype was detected many times. Its antigen is unidentified. General study findings and limits: Blood samples also showed most expanded thyroid clonotypes exceeding 0.001 frequency.

If patients had other autoimmune diseases, uncontrolled infections, pregnancy or lactation, they were excluded. The gene calls are TRBV3-1 and TRBJ2-7; D might be TRBD1 (5 bases). Sequenced material: peripheral blood or thyroid tissue (not recorded which). This receptor was identified in an adult man with Graves' hyperthyroidism. For the CDR3, the DNA is TGTGCCAGCAGCCAAGGACAGAGATACTACGAGCAGTACTTC. It specifies CASSQGQRYYEQYF.